These 4 T cell receptor beta chains share one sample of origin, sequenced in a study of shared clonotypes between healthy human individuals. The assay was immunoSEQ multiplex PCR, and TCRdb's table has in-frame clones only and misses some. The data show approximately 320,000 clones, about 74% seen once. The sample consisted of memory CD4+ T cells sorted from blood. Indicated subset: CD45RA-negative fraction. The source is a man aged 25-40 years in good health.

The chain has TRBV10-2 and TRBJ2-7, with D unresolved. The CDR3 is 15 residues long. V lost 4 bases, J lost 2 bases, and 15 bases lay in between. Germline CDR1 WSHSY, CDR2 SAAADI. The CDR3 sequence: CASSGLKSNPYEQYF. The CDR3 coding sequence is TGCGCCAGCAGTGGGCTTAAGTCTAACCCCTACGAGCAGTACTTC.

This chain links TRBV7-9 with TRBJ1-4; possible D gene TRBD1, 5 bases. Trimming took 2 bases from V and 8 from J, leaving 12 bases between them. This CDR3 comprises 14 residues. CDR1 and CDR2 from the germline V gene are SEHNR and FQNEAQ (reference sequence). CDR3 protein: CASSLLQEGEKLFF. CDR3 DNA: TGTGCCAGCAGCTTATTGCAGGAGGGGGAAAAACTGTTTTTT.

V is TRBV30 and J is TRBJ2-7, with TRBD2 as a possible D gene (5 bases). Germline V gives CDR1 GTSNPN, CDR2 SVGIG (reference sequence). The germline V and J ends were trimmed by 6 bases and 3 bases, with 18 bases remaining between them. CDR3 length equals 14 residues. The CDR3 nucleotides read TGTGCCTGTGACGGCTCCCCAGGAGGCTACGAGCAGTACTTC. Translated: CACDGSPGGYEQYF.

The chain has TRBV5-1 and TRBJ2-1; 8 bases are shared with TRBD2. Germline V gene sequence: CDR1 SGHRS, CDR2 YFSETQ. The CDR3 contains 14 residues. V was pared by 7 bases and J by 10 bases, with 13 bases of the junction left unmatched. The CDR3 loop is CASLNSGTPREQFF. The CDR3 nucleotides are TGCGCCAGCCTTAATAGCGGGACACCTCGGGAGCAGTTCTTC. Together with reference TRBV5-1 and TRBJ2-1, the CDR3 gives the full variable domain: KAGVTQTPRYLIKTRGQQVTLSCSPISGHRSVSWYQQTPGQGLQFLFEYFSETQRNKGNFPGRFSGRQFSNSRSEMNVSTLELGDSALYLCASLNSGTPREQFFGPGTRLTVL.